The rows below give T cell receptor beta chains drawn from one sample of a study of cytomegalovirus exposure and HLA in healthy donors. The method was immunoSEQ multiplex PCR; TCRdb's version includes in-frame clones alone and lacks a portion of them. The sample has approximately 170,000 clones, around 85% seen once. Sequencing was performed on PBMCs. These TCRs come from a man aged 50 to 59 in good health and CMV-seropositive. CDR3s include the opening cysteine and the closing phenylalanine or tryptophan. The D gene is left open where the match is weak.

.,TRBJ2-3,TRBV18,TGTGCCAGCTCACCGACGGCGGGCACAGATACGCAGTATTTT,CASSPTAGTDTQYF
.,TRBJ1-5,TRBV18,TGTGCCAGCTCACGTACCGGGTCCTTAAATCAGCCCCAGCATTTT,CASSRTGSLNQPQHF
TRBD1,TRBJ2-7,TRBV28,TGTGCCAGCAGAGTCGGGACAGGGTTCTACGAGCAGTACTTC,CASRVGTGFYEQYF
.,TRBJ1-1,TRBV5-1,TGCGCCAGCAGCTCATCGGTTACGAACACTGAAGCTTTCTTT,CASSSSVTNTEAFF
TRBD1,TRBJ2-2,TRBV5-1,TGCGCCACCGGGCTAACAGGGGCGAACACCGGGGAGCTGTTTTTT,CATGLTGANTGELFF
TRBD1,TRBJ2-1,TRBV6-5,TGTGCCAGCAGTTATGGGGACAGGCGCAATGAGCAGTTCTTC,CASSYGDRRNEQFF
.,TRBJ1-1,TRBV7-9,TGTGCCAGCAGCTTAGTACAGGGTGAGGCTTTCTTT,CASSLVQGEAFF
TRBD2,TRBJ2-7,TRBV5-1,TGCGCCAGCAGCGTCCTAGCGGGAGAGGGGTACGAGCAGTACTTC,CASSVLAGEGYEQYF
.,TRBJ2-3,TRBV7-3,TGTGCCAGCAGCCCCAAACTACCAGATACGCAGTATTTT,CASSPKLPDTQYF
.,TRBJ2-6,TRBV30,TGTGCCTGGACAACTGGGGCCAACGTCCTGACTTTC,CAWTTGANVLTF
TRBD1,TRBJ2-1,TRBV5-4,TGTGCCAGCACCCGACAGGGGGCATTCGATGAGCAGTTCTTC,CASTRQGAFDEQFF
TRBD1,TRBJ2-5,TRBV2,TGTGCCAGCACTCGGACAGGGGGGGAGACCCAGTACTTC,CASTRTGGETQYF
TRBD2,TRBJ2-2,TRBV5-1,TGCGCCAGCAGACCGGGGGGCACCGGGGAGCTGTTTTTT,CASRPGGTGELFF